This T cell receptor beta chain comes out of a study of control samples from healthy donors and cancer patients. CDR1 is SGHTA, CDR2 FQGTGA, per germline. This CDR3 is built from 15 residues. Trimming pared 5 bases from V and 6 bases from J, leaving 16 bases between. The data were produced by immunoSEQ multiplex PCR, yet TCRdb's version contains in-frame clones alone and is incomplete. Of 130,000 or so clones listed, 90% to 95% are singletons. This sequence originates from a man aged 35 to 55 in good health. Sample: blood. V gene TRBV7-3 combines with J gene TRBJ2-2, with D tentatively TRBD1 (5 bases). CDR3 in amino acids: CASSLKGRAAGELFF. CDR3 nucleotides: TGTGCCAGCAGCCTAAAGGGCAGGGCGGCCGGGGAGCTGTTTTTT.